This entry lists 29 T cell receptor beta chains sequenced from one sample in a study of blood T cell repertoires in COVID-19. Profiling relied on immunoSEQ multiplex PCR, and the TCRdb table lists in-frame clones only, not all of them. The sample carries roughly 150,000 clones, 84% recorded once. Sequencing was carried out using peripheral blood. These receptors came from a human donor in a cohort sampled during active COVID-19.

V usage is TRBV24-1 and J usage is TRBJ1-2; possible D gene TRBD1, 6 bases. The CDR3 is 13 residues long. Germline CDR1 is KGHDR and CDR2 is SFDVKD. V was trimmed by 12 bases and J by 8 bases, leaving 21 bases between them. CDR3 DNA: TGTGCCGCACAGTTGGACAGTTCGGGAGGCTACACCTTC. Amino acid sequence: CAAQLDSSGGYTF.

This CDR3 is CASSTWDSYGYTF. CDR3 coding DNA: TGTGCCAGCAGTACCTGGGACAGCTATGGCTACACCTTC. J is TRBJ1-2 and V is TRBV6-5, with 7 bases fitting TRBD1. CDR3 length equals 13 residues. With 5 bases clipped from V and 4 bases from J, the junction kept 4 bases outside the gene matches. Germline V gene sequence: CDR1 MNHEY, CDR2 SVGAGI.

The chain recombines TRBV5-1 with TRBJ2-7; 13 nucleotides match TRBD2. Germline V gives CDR1 SGHRS, CDR2 YFSETQ. J was trimmed by 4 bases and V by 4 bases; bases with no gene match: 11. This CDR3 has 17 amino acids. CDR3 coding DNA: TGCGCCAGCAGCCGAAGAAGGACTAGCGGGGGACTTTACGAGCAGTACGTC. Translating gives CASSRRRTSGGLYEQYV.

This chain connects TRBV5-1 to TRBJ2-5; 8 bases map to TRBD2. This CDR3 contains 16 residues. With V trimmed by 0 bases and J by 1 base, 5 bases remained unmatched. Germline V gene sequence: CDR1 SGHRS, CDR2 YFSETQ. CDR3 nucleotide sequence: TGCGCCAGCAGCTTGGGGGTAGCGGGAATCCAAGAGACCCAGTACTTC. It yields the protein CASSLGVAGIQETQYF.

This chain connects TRBV27 to TRBJ2-6; TRBD1 aligns across 12 bases. V lost 6 bases to trimming and J lost 3 bases; unmatched junction nucleotides: 12. Germline loops: CDR1 MNHEY, CDR2 SMNVEV (reference sequence). The CDR3 length is 19 residues. The CDR3: CASRGLAGTGGFGANVLTF. For the CDR3, the DNA is TGTGCCAGCAGGGGTTTAGCCGGGACAGGGGGCTTTGGGGCCAACGTCCTGACTTTC.

The CDR3 protein is CATSDGDSRTVHEQYV. The CDR3, as DNA: TGTGCCACCAGTGATGGGGACTCCAGGACGGTCCACGAGCAGTACGTC. The chain links TRBV24-1 to TRBJ2-7; TRBD2 might be the D (6 bases). The CDR3 covers 16 residues. Germline values: CDR1 KGHDR, CDR2 SFDVKD. Trimming removed 3 bases at V and 5 bases at J, with 19 bases between.

The gene calls are TRBV7-9 and TRBJ2-4; perhaps TRBD2 as D (5 bases). Germline V CDR1 and CDR2: SEHNR, FQNEAQ (reference sequence). The CDR3 runs 14 residues. Trimming took 0 bases from V and 6 from J, leaving 9 bases between them. CDR3 in amino acids: CASSLAAEGNIQYF. CDR3 DNA sequence: TGTGCCAGCAGCTTAGCGGCCGAGGGAAACATTCAGTACTTC.

V gene TRBV27 combines with J gene TRBJ1-3; D ambiguous. V lost 0 bases and J lost 4, with 7 bases in between. Germline V lookup: CDR1 MNHEY, CDR2 SMNVEV (reference sequence). The CDR3 has 14 amino acids. The CDR3 region has the DNA TGTGCCAGCAGTTTATCGGGAGCGGGAAACACCATATATTTT. As protein: CASSLSGAGNTIYF.

The CDR3 reads CASSQDLGGGKRPEETQYF. CDR3 DNA: TGCGCCAGCAGCCAAGATCTTGGGGGGGGGAAGCGGCCGGAAGAGACCCAGTACTTC. This chain uses TRBV4-3 with TRBJ2-5; 7 nucleotides agree with TRBD2. Germline V gene lookup returns CDR1 LGHNA and CDR2 YSLEER. J was trimmed by 3 bases and V by 0 bases; bases with no gene match: 16. The CDR3 loop spans 19 amino acids.

The chain couples TRBV30 to TRBJ2-1, with a tentative D call TRBD1 (5 bases). This CDR3 has 15 residues. Trimming pared 5 bases from V and 9 bases from J, leaving 23 bases between. Germline CDR1 reads GTSNPN; CDR2 reads SVGIG (reference sequence). The CDR3 DNA reads as TGTGCCTGGCGCCAAGAATTAAAAAGGGGTTCTGAGCAGTTCTTC. Its translation is CAWRQELKRGSEQFF. Together with reference TRBV30 and TRBJ2-1, the CDR3 gives the full variable domain: SQTIHQWPATLVQPVGSPLSLECTVEGTSNPNLYWYRQAAGRGLQLLFYSVGIGQISSEVPQNLSASRPQDRQFILSSKKLLLSDSGFYLCAWRQELKRGSEQFFGPGTRLTVL.

This CDR3 reads CASRTGTLTGELFF. Here the CDR3 DNA reads TGTGCCAGCAGGACCGGGACACTCACCGGGGAGCTGTTTTTT. The chain uses TRBV2 and TRBJ2-2; D perhaps matches TRBD1 (6 bases). This CDR3 region has 14 residues. The ends were cut back, 6 bases at V and 4 bases at J, with 12 bases in the middle. Germline V gives CDR1 SNHLY, CDR2 FYNNEI.

This clone was seen just once. This chain links TRBV5-4 with TRBJ1-2; a weak D match, TRBD1 (6 bases). V was trimmed by 0 bases and J by 5 bases, leaving 11 bases between them. Germline lookup yields CDR1 SGHNT and CDR2 YYREEE (reference sequence). The CDR3 runs 14 residues. The CDR3 loop is CASSLEGRGYGYTF. The CDR3 nucleotides read TGTGCCAGCAGCTTGGAAGGCAGGGGATATGGCTACACCTTC.

The V and J genes are TRBV7-9 and TRBJ1-5; TRBD1 might be the D (5 bases). Germline assignment: CDR1 SEHNR and CDR2 FQNEAQ (reference sequence). Trimming took off 4 bases at V and 6 bases at J, with 7 bases between the two ends. This CDR3 is 12 amino acids long. The CDR3 DNA sequence: TGTGCCAGCAGCTGGGGGGTTCAGCCCCAGCATTTT. Amino acids: CASSWGVQPQHF. Using reference TRBV7-9 and TRBJ1-5 for the parts outside the CDR3, the full variable domain is DTGVSQNPRHKITKRGQNVTFRCDPISEHNRLYWYRQTLGQGPEFLTYFQNEAQLEKSRLLSDRFSAERPKGSFSTLEIQRTEQGDSAMYLCASSWGVQPQHFGDGTRLSIL.

This chain links TRBV10-3 with TRBJ2-3; D is perhaps TRBD2 (5 bases). V was cut by 1 base and J by 2 bases, with 10 bases left in between. The CDR3 spans 15 residues. Germline V gene sequence: CDR1 ENHRY, CDR2 SYGVKD. CDR3 nucleotide sequence: TGTGCCATCAGTGAGTACCATAGCGACACAGATACGCAGTATTTT. Protein: CAISEYHSDTDTQYF.

CDR3 nucleotides: TGTGCCAGCAGCATCAGCGGGAGGGCCTTGGATACGCAGTATTTT. Its protein product is CASSISGRALDTQYF. The V call is TRBV11-2, the J call TRBJ2-3, with 10 bases identical to TRBD2. Germline CDR1 and CDR2: SGHAT and FQNNGV. This CDR3 comprises 15 residues. J gave up 6 bases and V 5 bases, and 8 bases lay outside the gene matches.

This chain links TRBV9 with TRBJ2-1, with 9 bases fitting TRBD2. Germline CDR1 and CDR2: SGDLS and YYNGEE. The CDR3 length is 17 residues. The trim removed 4 bases at V and 2 bases at J, leaving 10 bases unmatched. The CDR3 bases are TGTGCCAGCAGCAACCCAACTTCTAGCGGGGCCTACAATGAGCAGTTCTTC. Protein: CASSNPTSSGAYNEQFF.

The V gene is TRBV6-7, the J gene TRBJ2-2; 8 nucleotides align to TRBD2. TRBV6-7 is recorded as an ORF, its role being uncertain. The V and J ends lost 6 bases and 3 bases, in that order; junction bases with no gene match: 9. The CDR3 is made up of 16 amino acids. This chain's CDR3 is CASRGCREGDTGELFF. CDR3 DNA sequence: TGTGCCAGCAGGGGGTGTCGGGAGGGGGACACCGGGGAGCTGTTTTTT.

The chain carries TRBV5-8 and TRBJ2-7; D remains unclear. This CDR3 spans 16 amino acids. The germline V gene has CDR1 SGHTS and CDR2 YDEGEE. Trimming left V 4 bases short and J 0 bases short, with 17 bases between. CDR3 nucleotide sequence: TGTGCCAGCAGCGAAATGCTGGGCACCCTCTCCTACGAGCAGTACTTC. The encoded protein is CASSEMLGTLSYEQYF.

The chain combines TRBV7-2 with TRBJ2-2; D not resolved. This CDR3 comprises 14 residues. Per germline, CDR1 SGHTA and CDR2 FQGNSA. Trimming took off 0 bases at V and 8 bases at J, with 10 bases between the two ends. The CDR3 DNA reads as TGTGCCAGCAGCTTAGCGCGACTCACAGGGGAGCTGTTTTTT. This translates into CASSLARLTGELFF. The full variable domain, with the rest looked up from reference TRBV7-2 and TRBJ2-2, is GAGVSQSPSNKVTEKGKDVELRCDPISGHTALYWYRQSLGQGLEFLIYFQGNSAPDKSGLPSDRFSAERTGGSVSTLTIQRTQQEDSAVYLCASSLARLTGELFFGEGSRLTVL.

V and J are TRBV2 and TRBJ2-3, with a tentative D call TRBD2 (6 bases). The CDR3 totals 15 residues. Trimming removed 6 bases at V and 3 bases at J, with 16 bases between. CDR1 and CDR2 (germline): SNHLY, FYNNEI. CDR3 residues: CASSPRGGATDTQYF. CDR3 bases: TGTGCCAGCAGCCCGAGAGGAGGGGCGACAGATACGCAGTATTTT. The full variable domain, its missing parts supplied by reference TRBV2 and TRBJ2-3, is EPEVTQTPSHQVTQMGQEVILRCVPISNHLYFYWYRQILGQKVEFLVSFYNNEISEKSEIFDDQFSVERPDGSNFTLKIRSTKLEDSAMYFCASSPRGGATDTQYFGPGTRLTVL.

The V gene is TRBV6-5, the J gene TRBJ2-3; 8 nucleotides agree with TRBD2. There are 14 residues in the CDR3. V shed 5 bases and J 4 bases; nucleotides not matched to a gene: 5. Looked up from germline, CDR1 is MNHEY and CDR2 is SVGAGI. Written as DNA, the CDR3 is TGTGCCAGCAGTATCGCGGGAGGATCAGATACGCAGTATTTT. Residues: CASSIAGGSDTQYF.

In this sample, this clone turned up a few times. Here the CDR3 reads CSASVKRGAPYNEQFF. In nucleotides, the CDR3 is TGCAGTGCTAGTGTGAAGCGGGGGGCCCCCTACAATGAGCAGTTCTTC. The rearrangement links TRBV20-1 to TRBJ2-1, with TRBD2 identical over 9 bases. The CDR3 runs 16 residues. Germline loops: CDR1 DFQATT, CDR2 SNEGSKA (reference sequence). The junction had 8 bases not matched to a gene; V was cut back by 3 bases and J by 2 bases.

This chain joins TRBV9 and TRBJ1-4, with 7 bases fitting TRBD1. This CDR3 is 14 amino acids long. The trim removed 4 bases at V and 3 bases at J, leaving 3 bases unmatched. The V gene's germline CDR1 is SGDLS and CDR2 YYNGEE. The CDR3: CASSTGVANEKLFF. CDR3 bases: TGTGCCAGCAGCACAGGGGTTGCTAATGAAAAACTGTTTTTT.

The chain combines TRBV29-1 with TRBJ1-5; 7 nucleotides agree with TRBD1. V lost 4 bases, J lost 9 bases, and 9 bases stayed unmatched. The CDR3 contains 13 residues. Germline CDR1 reads SQVTM; CDR2 reads ANQGSEA. The CDR3 region is CSVAEQGLGPQHF. For the CDR3, the DNA is TGCAGCGTTGCGGAACAGGGGTTGGGGCCCCAGCATTTT.

The J gene is TRBJ1-2, the V gene TRBV18, with a tentative D call TRBD1 (5 bases). From germline, CDR1 is KGHSH and CDR2 LQKENI. CDR3 length: 15 amino acids. Deletions cut 4 bases from V and 0 bases from J, with 12 bases between. DNA of the CDR3: TGTGCCAGCTCACTGGTTGGAGGGGCTAACTATGGCTACACCTTC. Translated, it gives CASSLVGGANYGYTF.

The chain is built from TRBV10-3 and TRBJ2-3; 7 bases are a match to TRBD2. Losses at the gene ends were 6 bases for V and 1 base for J; bases not matched to a gene: 7. Germline loops: CDR1 ENHRY, CDR2 SYGVKD. The CDR3 has 15 residues. CDR3 region: CAIREGGGGTDTQYF. Here the CDR3 DNA reads TGTGCCATCAGGGAGGGCGGGGGAGGCACAGATACGCAGTATTTT.

This chain links TRBV5-6 with TRBJ2-5; 8 bases are shared with TRBD2. The V segment lost 3 bases and the J segment 5 bases; nucleotides outside the gene matches: 12. Germline lookup yields CDR1 SGHDT and CDR2 YYEEEE. This CDR3 region has 16 residues. The CDR3 coding sequence is TGTGCCAGCAGCTGGGTAACGGGGGGGCTTCGGGAGACCCAGTACTTC. Its protein is CASSWVTGGLRETQYF.

This chain uses TRBV19 with TRBJ1-5; D is perhaps TRBD1 (6 bases). In germline, CDR1 is LNHDA, CDR2 SQIVND (reference sequence). This CDR3 is built from 15 residues. The V gene lost 6 bases and the J gene lost 0 bases, with 12 bases spanning the gap. CDR3 sequence (DNA): TGTGCCAGTAGACCGGGACACTATAGCAATCAGCCCCAGCATTTT. Translation: CASRPGHYSNQPQHF. The variable domain in full, with the rest retrieved from reference TRBV19 and TRBJ1-5, is DGGITQSPKYLFRKEGQNVTLSCEQNLNHDAMYWYRQDPGQGLRLIYYSQIVNDFQKGDIAEGYSVSREKKESFPLTVTSAQKNPTAFYLCASRPGHYSNQPQHFGDGTRLSIL.

This clone was observed a handful of times. The V gene is TRBV5-1, the J gene TRBJ1-4; maybe TRBD1 (6 bases). The V gene lost 0 bases and the J gene lost 8 bases, with 11 bases spanning the gap. Germline V lookup: CDR1 SGHRS, CDR2 YFSETQ. The CDR3 contains 14 residues. The CDR3 sequence is CASSLEQGNEKLFF. The CDR3 DNA sequence: TGCGCCAGCAGCTTGGAGCAGGGGAACGAAAAACTGTTTTTT.